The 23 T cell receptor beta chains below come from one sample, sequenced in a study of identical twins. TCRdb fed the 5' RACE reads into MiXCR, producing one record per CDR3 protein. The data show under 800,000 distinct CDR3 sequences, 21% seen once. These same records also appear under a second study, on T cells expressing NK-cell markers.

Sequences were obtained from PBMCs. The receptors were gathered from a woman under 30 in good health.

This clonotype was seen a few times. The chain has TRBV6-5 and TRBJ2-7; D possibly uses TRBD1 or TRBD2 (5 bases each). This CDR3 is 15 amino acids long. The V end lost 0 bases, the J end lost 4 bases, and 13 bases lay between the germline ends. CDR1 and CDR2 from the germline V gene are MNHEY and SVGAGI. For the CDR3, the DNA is TGTGCCAGCAGTTACTCGAGAGGGGCTCGTTACGAGCAGTACTTC. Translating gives CASSYSRGARYEQYF.

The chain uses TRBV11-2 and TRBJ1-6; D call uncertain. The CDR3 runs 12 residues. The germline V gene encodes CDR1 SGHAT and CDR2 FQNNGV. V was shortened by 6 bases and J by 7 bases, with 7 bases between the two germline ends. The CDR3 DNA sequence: TGTGCCAGCAGGGAGATAAATTCACCCCTCCACTTT. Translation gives CASREINSPLHF.

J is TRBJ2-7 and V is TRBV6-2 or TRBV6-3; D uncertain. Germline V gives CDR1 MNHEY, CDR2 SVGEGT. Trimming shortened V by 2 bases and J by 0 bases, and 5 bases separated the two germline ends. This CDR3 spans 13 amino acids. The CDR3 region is CASSYPTSYEQYF. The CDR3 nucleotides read TGTGCCAGCAGTTACCCTACCTCCTACGAGCAGTACTTC.

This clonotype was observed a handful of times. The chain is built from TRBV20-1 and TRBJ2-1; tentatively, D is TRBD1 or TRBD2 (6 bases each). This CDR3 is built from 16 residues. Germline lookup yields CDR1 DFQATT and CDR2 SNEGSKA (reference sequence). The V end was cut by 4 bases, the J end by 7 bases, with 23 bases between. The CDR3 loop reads CSANPGGAGAGNEQFF. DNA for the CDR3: TGCAGTGCTAACCCCGGCGGGGCAGGGGCGGGTAATGAGCAGTTCTTC.

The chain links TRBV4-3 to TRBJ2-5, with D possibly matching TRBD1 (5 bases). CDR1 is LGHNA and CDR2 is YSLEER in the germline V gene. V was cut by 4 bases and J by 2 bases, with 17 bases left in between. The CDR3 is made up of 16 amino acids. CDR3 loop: CASSPSRGAGQETQYF. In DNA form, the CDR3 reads TGCGCCAGCAGCCCCTCGCGTGGGGCAGGACAAGAGACCCAGTACTTC.

The CDR3 nucleotides read TGCAGTGCTCACAACAGGGGCCGGGCCAAAAACATTCAGTACTTC. It encodes CSAHNRGRAKNIQYF. The V gene is TRBV20-1, the J gene TRBJ2-4; 7 nucleotides line up with TRBD1. Trimming took 5 bases from V and 1 from J; bases not matched to a gene: 8. Per germline, CDR1 DFQATT and CDR2 SNEGSKA (reference sequence). The CDR3 is 15 amino acids.

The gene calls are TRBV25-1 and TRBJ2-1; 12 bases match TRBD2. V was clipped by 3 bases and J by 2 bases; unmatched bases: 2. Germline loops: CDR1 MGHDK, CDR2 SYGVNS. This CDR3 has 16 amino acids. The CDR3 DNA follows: TGTGCCAGCAGTGACTCTAGCGGGAGGGCCTACAATGAGCAGTTCTTC. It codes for CASSDSSGRAYNEQFF.

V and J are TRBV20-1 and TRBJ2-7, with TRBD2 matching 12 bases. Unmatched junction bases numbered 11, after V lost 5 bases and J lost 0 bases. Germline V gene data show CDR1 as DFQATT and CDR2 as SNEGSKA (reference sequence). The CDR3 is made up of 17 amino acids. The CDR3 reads CSASTTSGSHPSYEQYF. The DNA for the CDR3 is TGCAGTGCTTCCACGACTAGCGGGAGCCATCCCTCCTACGAGCAGTACTTC.

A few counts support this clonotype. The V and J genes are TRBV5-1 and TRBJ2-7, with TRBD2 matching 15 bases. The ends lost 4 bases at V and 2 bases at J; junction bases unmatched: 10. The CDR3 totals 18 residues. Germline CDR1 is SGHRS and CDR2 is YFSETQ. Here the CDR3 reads CASSPRPGLAGGAYEQYF. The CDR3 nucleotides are TGCGCCAGCAGCCCACGCCCGGGACTAGCGGGGGGAGCCTACGAGCAGTACTTC.

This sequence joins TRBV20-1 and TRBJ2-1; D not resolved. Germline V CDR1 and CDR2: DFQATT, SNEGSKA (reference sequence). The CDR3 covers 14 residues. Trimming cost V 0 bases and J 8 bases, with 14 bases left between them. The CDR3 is CSARDGHGGDEQFF. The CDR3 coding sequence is TGCAGTGCTAGAGATGGGCATGGCGGCGATGAGCAGTTCTTC.

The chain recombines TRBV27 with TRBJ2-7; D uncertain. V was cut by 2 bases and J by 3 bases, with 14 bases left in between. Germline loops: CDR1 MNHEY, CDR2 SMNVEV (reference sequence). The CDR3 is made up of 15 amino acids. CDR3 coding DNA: TGTGCCAGCAGTTTAGGTTCTGGAGCCTACTACGAGCAGTACTTC. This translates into CASSLGSGAYYEQYF.

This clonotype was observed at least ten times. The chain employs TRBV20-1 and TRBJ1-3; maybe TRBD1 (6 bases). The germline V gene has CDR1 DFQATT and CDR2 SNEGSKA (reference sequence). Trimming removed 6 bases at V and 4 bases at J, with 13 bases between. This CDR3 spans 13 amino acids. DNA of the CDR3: TGCAGTGCGAGCCAGGGGATGGGAAACACCATATATTTT. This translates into CSASQGMGNTIYF.

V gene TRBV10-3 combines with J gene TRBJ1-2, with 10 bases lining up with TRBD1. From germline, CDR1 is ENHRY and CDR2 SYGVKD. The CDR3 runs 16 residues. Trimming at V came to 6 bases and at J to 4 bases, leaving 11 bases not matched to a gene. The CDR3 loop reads CAISPGQGLVSYGYTF. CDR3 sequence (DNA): TGTGCCATCAGCCCGGGACAGGGGTTGGTATCCTATGGCTACACCTTC.

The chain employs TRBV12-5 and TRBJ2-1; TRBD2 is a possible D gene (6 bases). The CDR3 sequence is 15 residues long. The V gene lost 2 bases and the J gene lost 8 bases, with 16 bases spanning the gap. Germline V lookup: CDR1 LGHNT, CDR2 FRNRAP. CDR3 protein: CASGLWGLPTHEQFF. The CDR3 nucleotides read TGTGCTAGTGGTTTGTGGGGACTCCCCACCCATGAGCAGTTCTTC.

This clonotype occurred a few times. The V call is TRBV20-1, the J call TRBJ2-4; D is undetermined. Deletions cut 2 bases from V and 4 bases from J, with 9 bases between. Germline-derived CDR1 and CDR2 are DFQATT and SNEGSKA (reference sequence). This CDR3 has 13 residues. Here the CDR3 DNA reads TGCAGTGCTAGAAGGCGGCAGAAAAACATTCAGTACTTC. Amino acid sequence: CSARRRQKNIQYF.

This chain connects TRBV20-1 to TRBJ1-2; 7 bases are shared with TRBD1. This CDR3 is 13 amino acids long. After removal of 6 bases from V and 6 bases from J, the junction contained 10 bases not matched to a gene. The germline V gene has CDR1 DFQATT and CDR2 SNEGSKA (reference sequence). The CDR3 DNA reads TGCAGTGCCCCTGGGCAGGGGGAGGATGGCTACACCTTC. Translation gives CSAPGQGEDGYTF.

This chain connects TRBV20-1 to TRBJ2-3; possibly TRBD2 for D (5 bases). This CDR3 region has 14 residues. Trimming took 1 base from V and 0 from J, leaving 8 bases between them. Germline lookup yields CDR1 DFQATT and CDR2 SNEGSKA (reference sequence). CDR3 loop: CSARASGSTDTQYF. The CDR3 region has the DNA TGCAGTGCTAGAGCGAGCGGAAGCACAGATACGCAGTATTTT.

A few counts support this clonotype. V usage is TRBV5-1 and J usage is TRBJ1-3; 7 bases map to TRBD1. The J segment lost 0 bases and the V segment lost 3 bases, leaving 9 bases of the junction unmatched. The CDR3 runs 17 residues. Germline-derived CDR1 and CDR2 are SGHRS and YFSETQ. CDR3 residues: CASSSGPGDSSGNTIYF. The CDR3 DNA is TGCGCCAGCAGCTCCGGTCCCGGGGACAGCTCTGGAAACACCATATATTTT.

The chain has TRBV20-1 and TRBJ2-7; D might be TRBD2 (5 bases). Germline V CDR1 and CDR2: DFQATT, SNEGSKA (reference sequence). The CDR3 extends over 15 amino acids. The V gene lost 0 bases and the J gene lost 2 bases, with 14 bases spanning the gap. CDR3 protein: CSAREGEDGPYEQYF. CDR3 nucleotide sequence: TGCAGTGCTAGAGAGGGAGAAGATGGGCCCTACGAGCAGTACTTC.

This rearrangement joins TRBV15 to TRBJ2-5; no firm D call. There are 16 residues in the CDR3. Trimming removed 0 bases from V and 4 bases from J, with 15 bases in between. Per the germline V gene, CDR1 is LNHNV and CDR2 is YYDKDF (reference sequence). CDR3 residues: CATSRDGVRHRETQYF. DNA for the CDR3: TGTGCCACCAGCAGAGATGGTGTCCGACATAGAGAGACCCAGTACTTC.

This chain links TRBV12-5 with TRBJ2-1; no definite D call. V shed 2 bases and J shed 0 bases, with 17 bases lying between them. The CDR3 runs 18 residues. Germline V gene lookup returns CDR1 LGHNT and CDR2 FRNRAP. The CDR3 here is CASGLPRVGSSSYNEQFF. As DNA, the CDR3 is TGTGCTAGTGGTTTGCCCCGGGTGGGCAGCAGCTCCTACAATGAGCAGTTCTTC.

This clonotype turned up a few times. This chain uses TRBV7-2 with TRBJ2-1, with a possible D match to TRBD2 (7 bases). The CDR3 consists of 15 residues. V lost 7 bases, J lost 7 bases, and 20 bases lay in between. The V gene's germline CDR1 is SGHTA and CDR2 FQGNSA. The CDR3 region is CASTPGEGGRNEQFF. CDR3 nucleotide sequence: TGTGCCAGCACTCCGGGGGAGGGGGGCAGAAATGAGCAGTTCTTC.

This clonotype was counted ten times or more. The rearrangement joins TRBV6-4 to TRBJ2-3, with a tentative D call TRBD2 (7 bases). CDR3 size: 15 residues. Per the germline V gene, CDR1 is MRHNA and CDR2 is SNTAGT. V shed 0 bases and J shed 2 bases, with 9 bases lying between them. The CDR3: CASSDSGGHTDTQYF. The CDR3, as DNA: TGTGCCAGCAGTGACTCGGGGGGGCACACAGATACGCAGTATTTT.